The sequence of this T cell receptor (beta chain) was determined in a study of cytomegalovirus exposure and HLA in healthy donors. Study in general: Unique TCRs numbering about 87 million, obtained from HLA-typed donors, made up an early data release.

Donors showed nominal health when sampled, although they likely had unrecorded immune exposures. Trimming cost V 2 bases and J 2 bases; bases outside gene matches: 4. Germline assignment: CDR1 SGHRS and CDR2 YFSETQ. The CDR3 has 16 amino acids. Only a few counts were recorded for this clone. Antigen unknown. Points from the study as a whole: Presence/absence results assume similar sequencing depth per donor, which may not hold.

The PCR employed 60 Vbeta primers together with 13 Jbeta primers. Only in-frame clones appear in the TCRdb table, and some are missing; sequencing was by immunoSEQ multiplex PCR. The profile shows about 150,000 clones, roughly 9.4% of them singletons. The chain employs TRBV5-1 and TRBJ2-1; 10 nucleotides line up with TRBD2. The sequencing input was PBMCs. The sequence was collected from a male donor in good health and CMV-seronegative. The CDR3 here is CASSFTAGGPYNEQFF. Written as DNA, the CDR3 is TGCGCCAGCAGCTTCACAGCGGGGGGGCCCTACAATGAGCAGTTCTTC.